This T cell receptor (beta chain) was retrieved from a study of T cells in Graves' hyperthyroidism and ophthalmopathy. RNA transcripts served as the template for amplifying TCR beta CDR3 regions. The TCR CDR3 was amplified in a first-round RT-PCR using the HTBI primer set. TCRdb fed the multiplex PCR reads into MiXCR, producing one record per CDR3 protein. The sample lists 540,000 or so distinct CDR3 sequences; approximately 44% were seen once. To note about this clonotype: The antigen remains undetermined.

The CDR3 is 14 amino acids. Germline loops: CDR1 KGHDR, CDR2 SFDVKD. V dropped 5 bases and J dropped 4 bases, with 13 bases sitting between them. Investigators excluded patients with uncontrolled infection, other autoimmune disease, pregnancy or lactation. Whole-study results and caveats: Also found in blood were most expanded thyroid clonotypes above 0.001.

The V and J genes are TRBV24-1 and TRBJ1-1; the D gene is possibly TRBD1 (6 bases). Sequenced input: peripheral blood or thyroid tissue (not recorded which). The receptor's source is an adult woman with Graves' disease, either hyperthyroidism or ophthalmopathy (not recorded which). CDR3 DNA: TGTGCCACCAGTGTGGGGGGCCTGAGCACTGAAGCTTTCTTT. As protein: CATSVGGLSTEAFF.